Listed below are T cell receptor beta chains from one sample, sequenced in a study of cytomegalovirus exposure and HLA in healthy donors. Measured with immunoSEQ multiplex PCR; TCRdb has only the in-frame clones, and not every one. This table holds around 36,000 clones. The sequenced sample consisted of PBMCs. The source is a woman aged 25-40 years in good health and CMV-seropositive. Both conserved end residues are part of each CDR3. The D gene is left open where the match is weak.

j_call v_call d_call cdr3_aa cdr3_nt
TRBJ1-6 TRBV7-2 TRBD1 CASSSQGARNSPLHF TGTGCCAGCAGCTCCCAGGGGGCCCGGAATTCACCCCTCCACTTT
TRBJ2-7 TRBV7-8 NA CASSLASRGSYEQYF TGTGCCAGCAGCTTAGCATCGCGAGGCAGCTACGAGCAGTACTTC
TRBJ2-2 TRBV7-8 TRBD2 CASSLWEGSNTGELFF TGTGCCAGCAGCTTATGGGAGGGAAGCAACACCGGGGAGCTGTTTTTT
TRBJ1-1 TRBV5-6 TRBD1 CASSLRDRGQEAFF TGTGCCAGCAGCTTGCGGGACAGGGGGCAGGAAGCTTTCTTT
TRBJ2-6 TRBV18 NA CASSHRDSGANVLTF TGTGCCAGCTCTCACAGGGACTCTGGGGCCAACGTCCTGACTTTC
TRBJ2-7 TRBV30 NA CAWSRSSYEQYF TGTGCCTGGAGTCGGAGCTCCTACGAGCAGTACTTC
TRBJ1-5 TRBV27 NA CASSFGSERPQHF TGTGCCAGCAGTTTTGGCTCCGAGCGGCCCCAGCATTTT
TRBJ2-3 TRBV7-9 NA CASSPYTDTQYF TGTGCCAGCAGCCCGTACACAGATACGCAGTATTTT
TRBJ2-5 TRBV5-6 NA CASSTDRFEETQYF TGTGCCAGCAGCACGGACAGATTCGAGGAGACCCAGTACTTC
TRBJ1-5 TRBV30 NA CAWSASFFGDQPQHF TGTGCCTGGAGTGCCTCCTTTTTCGGAGATCAGCCCCAGCATTTT
TRBJ2-2 TRBV7-6 NA CASSLVRPAVNTGELFF TGTGCCAGCAGCTTGGTCAGGCCAGCAGTGAACACCGGGGAGCTGTTTTTT
TRBJ2-7 TRBV5-1 TRBD1 CASRDGTGTAYEQYF TGCGCCAGCAGAGACGGGACAGGGACGGCCTACGAGCAGTACTTC
TRBJ2-5 TRBV5-4 TRBD1 CASSFGQGEETQYF TGTGCCAGCAGCTTCGGACAGGGGGAAGAGACCCAGTACTTC
TRBJ2-7 TRBV5-6 NA CASSLVGQTPYEQYF TGTGCCAGCAGCCTGGTTGGACAGACCCCCTACGAGCAGTACTTC
TRBJ2-7 TRBV4-1 TRBD1 CASSQVGQGYEQYF TGCGCCAGCAGCCAAGTGGGACAGGGGTACGAGCAGTACTTC
TRBJ2-7 TRBV29-1 TRBD1 CSVLDRGPHEQYF TGCAGCGTCCTCGACAGGGGACCCCACGAGCAGTACTTC
TRBJ1-1 TRBV4-1 NA CASSPPMRLTEAFF TGCGCCAGCAGCCCTCCTATGAGGCTCACTGAAGCTTTCTTT
TRBJ1-2 TRBV6-5 NA CASSRENRVYGYTF TGTGCCAGCAGTCGCGAAAACCGAGTGTATGGCTACACCTTC
TRBJ2-3 TRBV2 TRBD2 CASSLGLAGHLYF TGTGCCAGCAGTTTGGGACTAGCGGGTCACCTATATTTT
TRBJ2-5 TRBV5-1 TRBD1 CASSFEQGVGETQYF TGCGCCAGCAGCTTCGAACAGGGGGTAGGAGAGACCCAGTACTTC
TRBJ2-7 TRBV5-1 NA CASTQFFGNSYEQYF TGCGCCAGCACCCAATTTTTCGGGAACTCCTACGAGCAGTACTTC
TRBJ2-1 TRBV9 NA CASSSRWAGDEQFF TGTGCCAGCAGCTCACGTTGGGCGGGCGATGAGCAGTTCTTC
TRBJ1-5 TRBV19 NA CASSRDSGSNQPQHF TGTGCCAGTAGTAGAGACTCGGGTAGCAATCAGCCCCAGCATTTT
TRBJ1-5 TRBV2 NA CASSGGAVWPQHF TGTGCCAGCAGTGGGGGAGCCGTTTGGCCCCAGCATTTT
TRBJ1-5 TRBV7-2 TRBD1 CASSLGWGQGTYSNQPQHF TGTGCCAGCAGCTTAGGATGGGGACAGGGAACTTATAGCAATCAGCCCCAGCATTTT
TRBJ2-1 TRBV20-1 NA CSATDNEQFF TGCAGTGCTACGGACAATGAGCAGTTCTTC
TRBJ2-7 TRBV15 TRBD1 CATSSHRGQGLEQYF TGTGCCACCAGCAGCCATAGAGGACAGGGACTCGAGCAGTACTTC
TRBJ2-3 TRBV4-1 NA CASSRIGGEGTDTQYF TGCGCCAGCAGCCGAATCGGGGGAGAGGGCACAGATACGCAGTATTTT
TRBJ2-2 TRBV5-4 NA CASSLDPGANTGELFF TGTGCCAGCAGCTTGGATCCGGGTGCGAACACCGGGGAGCTGTTTTTT
TRBJ1-3 TRBV19 NA CASTIAFSGNTIYF TGTGCCAGTACCATCGCGTTTAGCGGAAACACCATATATTTT
TRBJ2-6 TRBV7-2 NA CASSEFSSGANVLTF TGTGCCAGCAGCGAGTTTAGCTCTGGGGCCAACGTCCTGACTTTC
TRBJ1-5 TRBV30 TRBD1 CAWGRDSYSNQPQHF TGTGCCTGGGGCCGGGACAGTTATAGCAATCAGCCCCAGCATTTT
TRBJ1-6 TRBV6-6 TRBD1 CASRQGDSPLHF TGTGCCAGCAGACAGGGGGATTCACCCCTCCACTTT
TRBJ2-7 TRBV6-5 NA CASSLGASYEQYF TGTGCCAGCAGTTTAGGGGCTTCCTACGAGCAGTACTTC
TRBJ2-2 TRBV2 TRBD2 CATISGGNTGELFF TGTGCCACCATCTCGGGGGGGAACACCGGGGAGCTGTTTTTT
TRBJ1-2 TRBV6-1 TRBD1 CASSAILTGGYGGYTF TGTGCCAGCAGTGCCATACTTACAGGGGGCTACGGGGGCTACACCTTC
TRBJ2-3 TRBV9 TRBD2 CASSGIGTRPTDTQYF TGTGCCAGCAGCGGGATCGGGACTAGGCCCACAGATACGCAGTATTTT
TRBJ2-7 TRBV2 NA CASSKQLQPFYEQYF TGTGCCAGCAGTAAACAACTACAACCCTTCTACGAGCAGTACTTC
TRBJ1-2 TRBV6-5 NA CASSLTGRSYTF TGTGCCAGCAGTTTAACAGGGCGGAGCTACACCTTC
TRBJ2-5 TRBV28 NA CASSFRGETQYF TGTGCCAGCAGTTTCAGGGGAGAGACCCAGTACTTC
TRBJ2-7 TRBV27 NA CASSFRRPHAGEQYF TGTGCCAGCAGTTTTAGACGGCCCCACGCGGGCGAGCAGTACTTC
TRBJ2-2 TRBV7-9 NA CASSLTMGVGTGELFF TGTGCCAGCAGCCTGACGATGGGCGTTGGGACCGGGGAGCTGTTTTTT
TRBJ2-7 TRBV10-2 TRBD1 CASSLQRGQGIHEQYF TGCGCCAGCAGCCTTCAACGCGGACAGGGTATCCACGAGCAGTACTTC
TRBJ2-1 TRBV28 NA CASSLESRRGSYNEQFF TGTGCCAGCAGCTTAGAGTCAAGGCGGGGCTCCTACAATGAGCAGTTCTTC
TRBJ2-2 TRBV19 NA CASSLSTGELFF TGTGCCAGTAGCCTAAGTACCGGGGAGCTGTTTTTT
TRBJ2-5 TRBV28 TRBD1 CASSSIGTGGNQETQYF TGTGCCAGCAGTTCCATCGGTACAGGGGGTAATCAAGAGACCCAGTACTTC
TRBJ2-5 TRBV13 TRBD2 CASSPIAGGQETQYF TGTGCCAGCAGCCCGATAGCGGGGGGACAAGAGACCCAGTACTTC
TRBJ2-7 TRBV6-4 TRBD1 CASSDSDRGEQYF TGTGCCAGCAGTGACTCGGACAGGGGCGAGCAGTACTTC
TRBJ2-4 TRBV6-5 NA CASSRGDQNIQYF TGTGCCAGCAGCAGGGGAGATCAAAACATTCAGTACTTC
TRBJ2-5 TRBV6-1 TRBD1 CASSRTGLETQYF TGTGCCAGCAGCAGGACAGGGCTGGAGACCCAGTACTTC
TRBJ2-7 TRBV7-8 TRBD1 CASSLPGQGIYEQYF TGTGCCAGCAGCTTGCCGGGACAGGGGATTTACGAGCAGTACTTC
TRBJ1-6 TRBV19 NA CASSHRVVNSPLHF TGTGCCAGTAGTCACAGGGTTGTTAATTCACCCCTCCACTTT
TRBJ1-2 TRBV6-1 NA CASSETAGSSNYGYTF TGTGCCAGCAGTGAAACGGCAGGGTCTTCTAACTATGGCTACACCTTC
TRBJ2-7 TRBV7-2 NA CASSLVGDYEQYF TGTGCCAGCAGCTTAGTGGGCGACTACGAGCAGTACTTC
TRBJ2-5 TRBV5-1 NA CASSLGGRATWETQYF TGCGCCAGCAGCTTGGGGGGCAGGGCTACTTGGGAGACCCAGTACTTC